This T cell receptor beta chain was sequenced in a study of T cell responses to AZD1222 COVID-19 vaccine. The study, taken as a whole, reports: Unmutated variant regions are reportedly the target of nearly half of TCRs that are spike-specific.

CDR3 length: 12 amino acids. The V gene's germline CDR1 is LNHDA and CDR2 SQIVND (reference sequence). V was trimmed by 5 bases and J by 8 bases, leaving 12 bases between them. Libraries were prepared by immunoSEQ multiplex PCR; TCRdb keeps only in-frame clonotypes and omits some of them. The table shows 130,000 or so clones, with about 91% occurring only once. Comments on this clone: Its antigen remains unknown.

The sequenced sample was peripheral blood, obtained 28 days after the second AZD1222 dose. The chain joins TRBV19 to TRBJ1-2; TRBD1 is a possible D gene (6 bases). The clonotype comes from an adult who received the AZD1222 COVID-19 vaccine. The CDR3: CASSRRGNGYTF. The CDR3 DNA follows: TGTGCCAGTAGTCGGAGGGGGAACGGCTACACCTTC.